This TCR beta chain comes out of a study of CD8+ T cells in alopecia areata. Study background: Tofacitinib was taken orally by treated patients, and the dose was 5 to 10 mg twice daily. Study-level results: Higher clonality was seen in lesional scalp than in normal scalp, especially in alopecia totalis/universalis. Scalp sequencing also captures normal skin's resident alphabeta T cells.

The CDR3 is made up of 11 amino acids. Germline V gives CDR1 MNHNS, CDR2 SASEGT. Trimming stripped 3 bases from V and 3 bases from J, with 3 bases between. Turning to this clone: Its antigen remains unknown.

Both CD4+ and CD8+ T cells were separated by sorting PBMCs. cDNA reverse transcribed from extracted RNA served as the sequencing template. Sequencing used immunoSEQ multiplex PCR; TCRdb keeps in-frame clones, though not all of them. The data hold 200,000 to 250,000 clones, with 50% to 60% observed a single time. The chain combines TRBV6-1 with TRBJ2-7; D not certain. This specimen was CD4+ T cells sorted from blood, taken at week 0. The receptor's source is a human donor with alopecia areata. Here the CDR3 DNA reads TGTGCCAGCAGTGACGTCTACGAGCAGTACTTC. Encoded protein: CASSDVYEQYF.